The TCR beta chain described here comes from a study of T cell responses to AZD1222 COVID-19 vaccine. Points from the study as a whole: The repertoires were collected only after the peak T cell response. Vaccine-associated CD4 TCRs ranged over spike, dominating at 160-218 and 743-854.

Concerning this clone itself: What it binds is unknown.

Assay: immunoSEQ multiplex PCR; the TCRdb copy retains only in-frame clones and omits some. The sample consists of tens of thousands of clones, approximately 89% of them appearing once. J was trimmed by 4 bases and V by 3 bases; bases with no gene match: 2. Germline values: CDR1 SQVTM, CDR2 ANQGSEA. The CDR3 is made up of 15 amino acids. The chain employs TRBV29-1 and TRBJ2-1, with TRBD2 matching over 14 bases. The receptor was isolated from an adult who received the AZD1222 COVID-19 vaccine. The source material was peripheral blood, sampled 28 days after the second AZD1222 dose. The CDR3 coding sequence is TGCAGCGTTGAGGGACTAGCGGGGGTATACAATGAGCAGTTCTTC. This gives the protein CSVEGLAGVYNEQFF.